This is a list of T cell receptor beta chains from one sample in a study of blood T cell repertoires in COVID-19. Here immunoSEQ multiplex PCR was the method, and the copy in TCRdb shows in-frame clones only, minus some. The table has about 240,000 clones, around 86% seen once. The specimen sequenced was PBMCs or T cells enriched from blood (not recorded which). The receptors were gathered from a woman in her 40s with acute COVID-19. Each CDR3 is given with its conserved first and last residue. The order of the fields is D gene, clone size, V gene, J gene, CDR3 DNA, CDR3 protein. A D gene is named only where the DNA matches it firmly. For some rows the clone size is stated as once, few or many, or as a class when expanded; others skip it.

-	-	TRBV11-2	TRBJ1-5	TGTGCCAGCAGCTTAGACAGATATAGCAATCAGCCCCAGCATTTT	CASSLDRYSNQPQHF
-	few	TRBV6-1	TRBJ1-2	TGTGCCAGCAGTGAAGTGGGGACACGGGCTAACTATGGCTACACCTTC	CASSEVGTRANYGYTF
-	-	TRBV30	TRBJ1-3	TGTGCCTGGAGTGTACGGATTCAGGGTAAAGCTGGAAACACCATATATTTT	CAWSVRIQGKAGNTIYF
-	-	TRBV11-3	TRBJ1-3	TGTGCCAGCAGCTTAGGCAGGGCTGGAAACACCATATATTTT	CASSLGRAGNTIYF
TRBD2	-	TRBV6-2/TRBV6-3	TRBJ2-1	TGTGCCAGCAGCTTCACCCGACTAGCGGGAGTTGGTGAGCAGTTCTTC	CASSFTRLAGVGEQFF
-	-	TRBV29-1	TRBJ1-1	TGCAGCGTTGAAGATCTTGGTGAAAGGGGAGCTTTCTTT	CSVEDLGERGAFF
-	-	TRBV5-4	TRBJ1-3	TGTGCCAGCAGCTTGGACAGGGCAACTGGAAACACCATATATTTT	CASSLDRATGNTIYF
TRBD2	once	TRBV5-1	TRBJ2-2	TGCGCCAGCAGCGGATCTAGCGGATCAAACACCGGGGAGCTGTTTTTT	CASSGSSGSNTGELFF
TRBD2	-	TRBV7-3	TRBJ2-7	TGTGCCAGCAGCTCTAGCGGGACCGGGGAGCAGTACTTC	CASSSSGTGEQYF
TRBD2	-	TRBV7-9	TRBJ2-2	TGTGCCAGCGGTCTAGCGGAGGGGACCGGGGAGCTGTTTTTT	CASGLAEGTGELFF
TRBD1	-	TRBV9	TRBJ1-2	TGTGCCAGCAGCGCCGAGGACAGGGAATCTAACTATGGCTACACCTTC	CASSAEDRESNYGYTF
-	-	TRBV5-4	TRBJ1-3	TGTGCCAGCAGCCCCGGAGTTCAGGGATCTTTTGGAAACACCATATATTTT	CASSPGVQGSFGNTIYF
TRBD2	-	TRBV6-4	TRBJ2-2	TGTGCCAGCAGCCCGGGACTAGCGGGAACCGGGGAGCTGTTTTTT	CASSPGLAGTGELFF
-	-	TRBV7-8	TRBJ1-5	TGTGCCAGCAGCTTAGCGGCTTATAGCAATCAGCCCCAGCATTTT	CASSLAAYSNQPQHF
TRBD1	once	TRBV2	TRBJ1-5	TGTGCCAGCAGAGGGACAGGGGGCAAGAATCAGCCCCAGCATTTT	CASRGTGGKNQPQHF
-	once	TRBV6-4	TRBJ2-2	TGTGCCAGCAGTGAAAACGGTCTATCCACCGGGGAGCTGTTTTTT	CASSENGLSTGELFF
-	-	TRBV19	TRBJ2-5	TGTGCCAGTAGTGCCTCTGGCAGAGAGACCCAGTACTTC	CASSASGRETQYF
-	-	TRBV27	TRBJ2-3	TGTGCCAGCAGTTTACGCGCCCGCATGGAGAGTACAGATACGCAGTATTTT	CASSLRARMESTDTQYF
TRBD2	few	TRBV9	TRBJ2-1	TGTGCCAGCAGCGTAGTCCCGGGACTAGCTCTCATCAATGAGCAGTTCTTC	CASSVVPGLALINEQFF
TRBD1	-	TRBV5-5	TRBJ1-1	TGTGCCAGCAGCTTGGGGGGACAGGTCGGCACTGAAGCTTTCTTT	CASSLGGQVGTEAFF
TRBD1	-	TRBV2	TRBJ1-1	TGTGCCAGCAGATCAGGGGGCGAGAACACTGAAGCTTTCTTT	CASRSGGENTEAFF
-	once	TRBV21-1	TRBJ2-4	TGTGCCAGCAGCAAAAGACTAGCGGGAGAGGAGCTAGCCAAAAACATTCAGTACTTC	CASSKRLAGEELAKNIQYF
TRBD1	once	TRBV7-8	TRBJ1-5	TGTGCCAGCAGCTTATGGGACAGTCTCGGGAATCAGCCCCAGCATTTT	CASSLWDSLGNQPQHF
-	-	TRBV7-9	TRBJ1-1	TGTGCCAGCACGTCAGTTAACACTGAAGCTTTCTTT	CASTSVNTEAFF
-	-	TRBV27	TRBJ1-1	TGTGCCAGCAGTTTATCATTGCCGGGGAACACTGAAGCTTTCTTT	CASSLSLPGNTEAFF
-	-	TRBV7-6	TRBJ2-2	TGTGCCAGCAGCTTAGCAGGGGCCGGGGAGCTGTTTTTT	CASSLAGAGELFF
-	few	TRBV2	TRBJ2-1	TGTGCCAGCAGTGTAGGGACACTGAGGGGAGTGGATGAGCAGTTCTTC	CASSVGTLRGVDEQFF
TRBD2	-	TRBV5-5	TRBJ2-7	TGTGCCAGCAGCTCAATAGCGGGAGATGGGAACTACGAGCAGTACTTC	CASSSIAGDGNYEQYF
-	once	TRBV10-1	TRBJ2-5	TGCGCCAGCAGTGAGTCTAGCCGCATGGGGACCCAGTACTTC	CASSESSRMGTQYF
-	-	TRBV27	TRBJ2-1	TGTGCCAGTCGGGACACGTACTACAATGAGCAGTTCTTC	CASRDTYYNEQFF
TRBD2	-	TRBV29-1	TRBJ2-7	TGCAGCGTCCTAGCGGGAGACACCTACGAGCAGTACTTC	CSVLAGDTYEQYF
-	-	TRBV28	TRBJ1-3	TGTGCCAGCAGTTTTTGGGGACAACCGTCATCCTCTGGAAACACCATATATTTT	CASSFWGQPSSSGNTIYF
-	-	TRBV11-2	TRBJ1-6	TGTGCCAGCAGCAGGGGCGGCCTCTTGTTTTCCCCCCTCCACTTT	CASSRGGLLFSPLHF